The 3 T cell receptor beta chains listed next were all sequenced from one sample in a study of cytomegalovirus exposure and HLA in healthy donors. The PCR ran on 60 Vbeta and 13 Jbeta primers. TCRdb's table, derived via immunoSEQ multiplex PCR, lists solely in-frame clones and lacks some. There are roughly 99,000 clones in the sample; around 73% occur only once, and about 8% lies in the top ten. The specimen sequenced was PBMCs. The receptors were gathered from a man aged 25-40 years in good health and CMV-seronegative.

This CDR3 reads CASSPGQPYGYTF. CDR3 bases: TGTGCCAGCAGCCCGGGACAGCCATATGGCTACACCTTC. The rearrangement joins TRBV7-8 to TRBJ1-2; 7 nucleotides match TRBD1. Germline CDR1 and CDR2: SGHVS and FQNEAQ. With V trimmed by 5 bases and J by 5 bases, 5 bases remained unmatched. There are 13 residues in the CDR3.

V usage is TRBV14 and J usage is TRBJ1-2; a possible D gene is TRBD1 (5 bases). Per the germline V gene, CDR1 is SGHDN and CDR2 is FVKESK. V was clipped by 0 bases and J by 4 bases, with 9 bases between them. The CDR3 is 14 residues long. CDR3 coding DNA: TGTGCCAGCAGCCAAGATGACAGAACCTATGGCTACACCTTC. Encoded protein: CASSQDDRTYGYTF.

This chain joins TRBV28 and TRBJ2-3; 12 nucleotides align to TRBD1. The germline V gene has CDR1 MDHEN and CDR2 SYDVKM. This CDR3 is built from 16 residues. Trimming cost V 2 bases and J 2 bases; bases outside gene matches: 2. CDR3 coding DNA: TGTGCCAGCAGTTTAATGGGACAGGGGGCCACAGATACGCAGTATTTT. Translation gives CASSLMGQGATDTQYF.